These 8 T cell receptor beta chains share one sample of origin, sequenced in a study of PD-1 blockade in classical Hodgkin lymphoma. Every patient was affected by relapse after autologous stem cell transplantation, while exposure to brentuximab vedotin was not uniform. Data came from immunoSEQ multiplex PCR; TCRdb stores just in-frame clones and leaves some out. This sample has some 23,000 clones, with about two thirds found just once. The sample consisted of peripheral blood mononuclear cells (PBMCs), taken at baseline. The origin of the receptors is a human donor with classical Hodgkin lymphoma.

This chain joins TRBV19 and TRBJ2-7; D uncertain. The CDR3 has 20 amino acids. Trimming stripped 8 bases from V and 0 bases from J, with 32 bases between. The germline CDR1 and CDR2 sequences are LNHDA and SQIVND (reference sequence). This CDR3 is CASDRFQRPKPPKSSYEQYV. CDR3 nucleotide sequence: TGTGCCAGTGATAGGTTCCAACGCCCTAAGCCACCAAAGAGCTCCTACGAGCAGTACGTC.

This clone occurred once. The chain links TRBV10-3 to TRBJ1-1; 7 nucleotides match TRBD1. J gave up 6 bases and V 6 bases, and 16 bases lay outside the gene matches. The CDR3 is made up of 16 amino acids. In germline, CDR1 is ENHRY, CDR2 SYGVKD. This chain's CDR3 is CAIRTDRLGQVAEAFF. DNA for the CDR3: TGTGCCATCAGGACGGACAGGCTAGGCCAGGTAGCTGAAGCTTTCTTT.

The gene calls are TRBV2 and TRBJ1-2; perhaps TRBD1 as D (6 bases). The V gene's germline CDR1 is SNHLY and CDR2 FYNNEI. Trimming left V 2 bases short and J 5 bases short, with 18 bases between. The CDR3 loop spans 16 amino acids. The CDR3 protein is CASSELGGGTGYGYTF. CDR3 DNA: TGTGCCAGCAGTGAACTGGGAGGGGGTACAGGATATGGCTACACCTTC.

This chain joins TRBV27 and TRBJ2-3; D remains unclear. Trimming cost V 0 bases and J 5 bases, with 3 bases left between them. The CDR3 is made up of 12 amino acids. Per the germline V gene, CDR1 is MNHEY and CDR2 is SMNVEV (reference sequence). CDR3 in DNA: TGTGCCAGCAGTTTATCCGGAGATACGCAGTATTTT. Translated, it gives CASSLSGDTQYF.

This chain links TRBV19 with TRBJ2-3, with a possible D match to TRBD1 (6 bases). The germline CDR1 and CDR2 sequences are LNHDA and SQIVND (reference sequence). This CDR3 comprises 15 residues. The ends were cut back, 4 bases at V and 3 bases at J, with 14 bases in the middle. In nucleotides, the CDR3 is TGTGCCAGTAGTACCCCCCAGGGGTGGACAGATACGCAGTATTTT. Encoded protein: CASSTPQGWTDTQYF.

V gene TRBV5-8 combines with J gene TRBJ2-7; possibly TRBD1 or TRBD2 for D (5 bases each). V was trimmed by 6 bases and J by 2 bases, leaving 15 bases between them. Germline V gene sequence: CDR1 SGHTS, CDR2 YDEGEE. This CDR3 region has 14 residues. CDR3 amino acids: CASTLAQGPYEQYF. The CDR3, as DNA: TGTGCCAGCACCCTTGCCCAGGGACCCTACGAGCAGTACTTC.

This chain joins TRBV19 and TRBJ2-5; unclear D gene. Trimming removed 4 bases from V and 1 base from J, with 13 bases in between. In germline, CDR1 is LNHDA, CDR2 SQIVND (reference sequence). This CDR3 comprises 15 residues. The CDR3 sequence: CASSKPFSTQETQYF. Here the CDR3 DNA reads TGTGCCAGTAGTAAGCCATTCTCCACCCAAGAGACCCAGTACTTC.

This clone was seen a handful of times. The gene calls are TRBV10-3 and TRBJ1-1, with unresolved D. Germline V gene lookup returns CDR1 ENHRY and CDR2 SYGVKD. Between the trimmed V and J ends, which lost 4 bases and 1 base, there was a span of 7 bases. The CDR3 length is 13 residues. The CDR3: CAISGGGNTEAFF. The DNA of the CDR3 is TGTGCCATCAGTGGGGGTGGGAACACTGAAGCTTTCTTT.